This paragraph covers one T cell receptor (beta chain) sequence. Its specificity is not known. The CDR3 loop spans 13 amino acids. The ends were cut back, 4 bases at V and 6 bases at J, with 10 bases in the middle. Germline V gene lookup returns CDR1 SGHTA and CDR2 FQGNSA. Clones were read by immunoSEQ multiplex PCR, and TCRdb kept only the in-frame ones, dropping some. The sample lists roughly 150,000 clones, about nine tenths occurring once. The data derive from a study of T cell responses to AZD1222 COVID-19 vaccine. The overall study: The analysis combined second doses at about 4 or about 12 weeks.

General study points: Repertoires were obtained only post-peak T cell response. Only a handful of AZD1222 recipients tested seropositive at baseline. Clonal diversity was possibly underestimated; the donors were predominantly white British and more often female.

This clonotype was obtained from an adult in good health. The V gene is TRBV7-2, the J gene TRBJ2-1; D is undetermined. The sample was peripheral blood, taken on day 0 of AZD1222 vaccination. The CDR3 DNA reads TGTGCCAGCAGCTCAGGACCCTTCAATGAGCAGTTCTTC. Translated: CASSSGPFNEQFF.